These 4 T cell receptor beta chains were sequenced from one sample in a study of T-cell reconstitution after alpha-beta-depleted transplantation in children. Preparation of the TCRbeta library involved a method that used unique molecular identifiers. Each CDR3 protein is one row after TCRdb ran MiXCR on the PCR reads. The sample lists 670,000 or so distinct CDR3 sequences, around 13% occurring once. Sequencing used PBMCs, obtained before TCRalphabeta/CD19-depleted stem cell transplant. The receptors stem from a girl aged 2-10 years with congenital amegakaryocytic thrombocytopenia, due to receive a stem cell transplant.

The J gene is TRBJ1-5, the V gene TRBV6-5; D remains unclear. The CDR3 has 14 amino acids. Germline loops: CDR1 MNHEY, CDR2 SVGAGI. V dropped 2 bases and J dropped 4 bases, with 9 bases sitting between them. The CDR3 sequence: CASSYVGDNQPQHF. DNA for the CDR3: TGTGCCAGCAGTTACGTTGGGGATAATCAGCCCCAGCATTTT.

This clonotype was observed a handful of times. This rearrangement joins TRBV5-1 to TRBJ2-5, with 9 bases matching TRBD2. V dropped 4 bases and J dropped 4; count of bases not matched to a gene: 8. Germline V gene data show CDR1 as SGHRS and CDR2 as YFSETQ. The CDR3 loop spans 15 amino acids. CDR3 amino acids: CASSLAGGFPETQYF. As DNA, the CDR3 is TGCGCCAGCAGCCTGGCGGGAGGGTTTCCAGAGACCCAGTACTTC.

This clonotype was observed a handful of times. The V gene is TRBV20-1, the J gene TRBJ1-2, with D perhaps matching TRBD1 (5 bases). Germline-derived CDR1 and CDR2 are DFQATT and SNEGSKA (reference sequence). Trimming took off 3 bases at V and 6 bases at J, with 11 bases between the two ends. CDR3 length equals 12 residues. The CDR3, as DNA: TGCAGTGCTAGGGGCAGGGTTGATGGCTACACCTTC. It is translated as CSARGRVDGYTF.

There are many counts of this clonotype. The chain employs TRBV10-3 and TRBJ1-2, with 9 bases lining up with TRBD1. Germline CDR1 reads ENHRY; CDR2 reads SYGVKD. The CDR3 covers 13 residues. J was trimmed by 4 bases and V by 6 bases; bases with no gene match: 3. The CDR3 sequence: CAISTGQGYGYTF. The CDR3 DNA reads as TGTGCCATCAGCACGGGACAGGGCTATGGCTACACCTTC.